Presented here are 8 T cell receptor beta chains from one specimen sequenced in a study of Ad26.COV2.S vaccination and SARS-CoV-2 variants (dated by TCRdb to the early 2020s). Libraries were built with the immunoSEQ multiplex PCR assay. In TCRdb, the immuneACCESS table is reduced to in-frame sequences with V and J assigned. These tables do not hold every clone; where another copy was compared, an unresolved V gene accounts for under half, and the others remain unexplained. The sample table holds roughly 180,000 clones, of which roughly nine tenths were seen once. The leading ten clones occupy 5.9% of the sample. This specimen's time point label, per the study, means: individuals recovered from natural SARS-CoV-2 infection. This sample comprised peripheral blood, obtained after recovery from COVID-19. These receptors all come from a human donor who had recovered from COVID-19.

This chain uses TRBV25-1 with TRBJ2-3; D call uncertain. Germline assignment: CDR1 MGHDK and CDR2 SYGVNS. V shed 1 base and J shed 5 bases, with 13 bases lying between them. The CDR3 sequence is 15 residues long. The CDR3 is CASSELFTPGDTQYF. DNA of the CDR3: TGTGCCAGCAGTGAATTGTTCACGCCTGGAGATACGCAGTATTTT.

V usage is TRBV29-1 and J usage is TRBJ2-1; D perhaps matches TRBD2 (6 bases). The V gene lost 5 bases and the J gene lost 0 bases, with 11 bases spanning the gap. The germline gives CDR1 SQVTM, CDR2 ANQGSEA. The CDR3 consists of 14 residues. The CDR3 protein is CSVHTGSSYNEQFF. The CDR3 DNA sequence: TGCAGCGTTCATACCGGGAGCTCCTACAATGAGCAGTTCTTC.

The chain joins TRBV29-1 to TRBJ1-1, with D possibly matching TRBD1 (5 bases). CDR1 is SQVTM and CDR2 is ANQGSEA in the germline V gene. CDR3 size: 12 residues. The CDR3 sequence: CSDYVRDTEAFF. The CDR3 DNA reads TGCAGTGATTATGTCAGGGATACTGAAGCTTTCTTT.

The V call is TRBV3-1 (or the pseudogene TRBV3-2), the J call TRBJ2-7, with D maybe TRBD2 (5 bases). This CDR3 is built from 12 residues. Trimming shortened V by 4 bases and J by 4 bases, and 8 bases separated the two germline ends. Germline V gene sequence: CDR1 LGHDT, CDR2 YNNKEL (reference sequence). CDR3 amino acids: CASSPSGYEQYF. As DNA, the CDR3 is TGTGCCAGCAGCCCCTCGGGGTACGAGCAGTACTTC.

This chain links TRBV27 with TRBJ2-1; 16 nucleotides line up with TRBD2. In germline, CDR1 is MNHEY, CDR2 SMNVEV (reference sequence). V gave up 8 bases and J gave up 6 bases; unmatched junction bases: 7. This CDR3 region has 16 residues. This CDR3 is CASHGTSGRAFNEQFF. In nucleotides, the CDR3 is TGTGCCAGCCATGGGACTAGCGGGAGGGCCTTCAATGAGCAGTTCTTC.

This sequence joins TRBV6-5 and TRBJ1-4, with 7 bases identical to TRBD1. The trim removed 6 bases at V and 5 bases at J, leaving 6 bases unmatched. In germline, CDR1 is MNHEY, CDR2 SVGAGI. The length of the CDR3 is 14 residues. The DNA of the CDR3 is TGTGCCAGCAGCCTGGGACAGAGAAATGAAAAACTGTTTTTT. It is translated as CASSLGQRNEKLFF.

The chain is built from TRBV7-9 and TRBJ2-1, with D maybe TRBD2 (6 bases). The CDR3 sequence is 14 residues long. The V gene's germline CDR1 is SEHNR and CDR2 FQNEAQ (reference sequence). Between the trimmed V and J ends, which lost 5 bases and 9 bases, there was a span of 17 bases. CDR3 residues: CASSQTQVRGEQFF. The CDR3 DNA sequence: TGTGCCAGCAGCCAAACTCAGGTGCGGGGTGAGCAGTTCTTC.

The chain employs TRBV27 and TRBJ2-7; TRBD1 matches 7 bases. The germline gives CDR1 MNHEY, CDR2 SMNVEV (reference sequence). J gave up 4 bases and V 3 bases, and 6 bases lay outside the gene matches. This CDR3 region has 14 residues. CDR3: CASSFLGTEYEQYF. The CDR3 bases are TGTGCCAGCAGTTTCCTCGGGACAGAGTACGAGCAGTACTTC.